This record covers a single TCR beta chain. Its cognate antigen has yet to be identified. No much larger clonotype is one base removed from it; base qualities were not supplied. The junction carries 12 bases between V and J, which are trimmed by 2 bases and 4 bases respectively. The CDR3 numbers 15 residues from cysteine through phenylalanine. Only CDR3 DNA is held: 45 bases, read in frame from base 1. As encoded in the germline V gene, CDR1 is MNHEY while CDR2 is SVGAGI. The CDR3 regions of human TCRbeta chains were analyzed by immunosequencing. The original pipeline was this. Repertoire TCRs were matched against a reference library of SARS-CoV-2-specific TCRs generated with the MIRA antigen-specificity platform. Breadth was defined as the fraction of unique TCRs that were SARS-CoV-2-associated. Depth was defined as the fraction of total T cells that were SARS-CoV-2-associated. Using the MIRA data, every spike-specific TCR was mapped to the spike region that the TCR reacted to and assigned to either a CD4 or a CD8 class. Log10-transformed breadth and depth values were compared by one-way ANOVA with Sidak's multiple comparisons tests. This immuneACCESS table, as held by TCRdb, lists in-frame sequences with V and J called but not all clones. Of the missing ones, under half trace to an unresolved V gene in checked studies; the others have no known cause. V, J and clone size are taken as reported in that table, and D and trimming were inferred from the DNA itself. The sample data list under 95,000 clones, and over 75% of these were observed just once. Less than 11% of the sample is taken by the ten largest.

These data are taken from a study of T cell responses to AZD1222 COVID-19 vaccine (dated by TCRdb to 2020 to 2023). Background for the entire study: A total of 230 to 250 trial participants underwent TCR sequencing, of whom about 200 received two doses of AZD1222 and about 25 received two doses of the MenACWY control vaccine. Enrollment into the trials was organized by age into subgroups of 18-55, 56-69 and 70-plus years, and those subgroups contained roughly 150, 30 and 60 TCR-sequenced participants, respectively. The study at large found these results: The whole spike protein was spanned by vaccine-associated CD4 TCRs, and dominant responses were seen in regions 160-218 and 743-854. No day 14 peak-response samples were available, so repertoires were characterized only after the peak T cell response. Reportedly, close to half of the unique spike-specific TCRs recognized epitopes lying outside the regions that are mutated in the B.1.351 and B.1.1.7 variants. Participants were mostly white British, with more females than males. The authors suggested clonal diversity may have been underestimated. The 56-69-year group was small, and its depth increase did not reach significance, likely because of low power. Conclusions about previously exposed vaccinees are limited, since just five to seven AZD1222 recipients were seropositive for SARS-CoV-2 at baseline. After two AZD1222 doses, spike-specific TCR breadth and depth were significantly higher than at day 0 and than in MenACWY recipients.

Interpreted using the paper, the time point label stands for: about 28 days (+/-7) after the second vaccine dose. Because spike-specific TCR depth and breadth did not differ between the two schedules, AZD1222 recipients who got a second dose at roughly 4 weeks were pooled with those who got a second dose at roughly 12 weeks. The vaccinee samples were drawn from two UK trials, COV001 and COV002, one of which was a single-blind randomized controlled phase 2/3 trial testing AZD1222 (ChAdOx1 nCoV-19) in healthy adults. For TCRbeta chain sequencing, PBMC samples from trial participants were taken at day 0 and at day 28 after the second dose.

This sequence originates from an adult who received the AZD1222 COVID-19 vaccine. Rearrangement joined TRBV6-5 to TRBJ1-5; the D region possibly corresponds to TRBD1 (5 bases align). Sequencing was performed on peripheral blood, taken 28 days after the second AZD1222 dose. The base sequence is TGTGCCAGCAGTTACGGAGGGAAGGGGAATCAGCCCCAGCATTTT. Its protein is CASSYGGKGNQPQHF.